This T cell receptor beta chain comes out of a study of T cells in Graves' hyperthyroidism and ophthalmopathy. Study outcomes and limitations: Peripheral blood also featured most of the thyroid clonotypes expanded above 0.001. By a 13 V-J model, ophthalmopathy was set apart from stable hyperthyroidism.

Amplification of TCR beta CDR3 regions used RNA as the template. Initially, a first-round RT-PCR of the TCR CDR3 employed the HTBI primer set. TCRdb analysed the multiplex PCR reads with MiXCR anew, one entry per CDR3 protein. The sample lists hundreds of thousands of distinct CDR3 sequences, about 15% occurring once. This clonotype was observed a handful of times. As yet, its antigen is unknown. CDR1 SGDLS and CDR2 YYNGEE come from the germline V gene. The CDR3 totals 19 residues. The V segment lost 0 bases and the J segment 7 bases; nucleotides outside the gene matches: 10. Ophthalmopathy cases met thresholds of Clinical Activity Score at least 3, NOSPECS grade at least 4 and duration under 3 months.

The sequenced sample was blood. V usage is TRBV9 and J usage is TRBJ2-1; 16 bases match TRBD2. This sequence originates from a man in his late teens or twenties with Graves' ophthalmopathy. The DNA for the CDR3 is TGTGCCAGCAGCGTAGCCGGGACTAGCGGGAGGGCCAGCTATAATGAGCAGTTCTTC. It codes for CASSVAGTSGRASYNEQFF.